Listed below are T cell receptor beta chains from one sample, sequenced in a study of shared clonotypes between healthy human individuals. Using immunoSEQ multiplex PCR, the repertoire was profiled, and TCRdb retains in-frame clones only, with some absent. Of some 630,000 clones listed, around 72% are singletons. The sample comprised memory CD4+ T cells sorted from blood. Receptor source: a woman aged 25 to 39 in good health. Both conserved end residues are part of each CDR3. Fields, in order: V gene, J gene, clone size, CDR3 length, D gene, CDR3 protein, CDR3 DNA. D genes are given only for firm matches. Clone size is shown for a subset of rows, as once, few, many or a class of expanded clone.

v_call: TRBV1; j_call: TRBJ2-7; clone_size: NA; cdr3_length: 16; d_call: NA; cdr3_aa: CTSSQNGRMCSYEQYF; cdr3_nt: TGCACCAGCAGCCAAAACGGGCGGATGTGCTCCTACGAGCAGTACTTC
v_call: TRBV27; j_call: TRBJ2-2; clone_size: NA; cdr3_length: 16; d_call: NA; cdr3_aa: CASARQRLPNTGELFF; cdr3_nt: TGTGCCAGCGCTAGACAGCGCCTCCCGAACACCGGGGAGCTGTTTTTT
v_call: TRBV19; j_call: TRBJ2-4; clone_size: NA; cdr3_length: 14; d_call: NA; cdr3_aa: CASTHGSSENIQYF; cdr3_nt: TGTGCCAGTACCCACGGCAGTTCCGAAAACATTCAGTACTTC
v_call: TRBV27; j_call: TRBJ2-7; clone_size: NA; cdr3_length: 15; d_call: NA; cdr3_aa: CASRSSSSATYEQYF; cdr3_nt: TGTGCCAGCAGATCGAGTTCTTCGGCTACCTACGAGCAGTACTTC
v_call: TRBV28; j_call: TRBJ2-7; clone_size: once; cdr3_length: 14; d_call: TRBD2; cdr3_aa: CASSIPGLHYEQYF; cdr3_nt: TGTGCCAGCAGTATCCCGGGACTACACTACGAGCAGTACTTC
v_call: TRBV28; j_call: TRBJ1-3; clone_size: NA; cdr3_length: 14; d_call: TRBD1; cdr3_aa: CASSFSTGTNTIYF; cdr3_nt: TGTGCCAGCAGTTTCTCGACAGGGACCAACACCATATATTTT
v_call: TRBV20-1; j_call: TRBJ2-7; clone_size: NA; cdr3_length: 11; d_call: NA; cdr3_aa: CSASLTSSPGF; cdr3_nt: TGCAGTGCTAGTTTGACGTCCTCGCCGGGGTTC
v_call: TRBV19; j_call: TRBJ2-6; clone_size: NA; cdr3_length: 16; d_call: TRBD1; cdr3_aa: CASSPGQGTGANVLTF; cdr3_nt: TGTGCCAGTAGCCCGGGACAGGGAACTGGGGCCAACGTCCTGACTTTC
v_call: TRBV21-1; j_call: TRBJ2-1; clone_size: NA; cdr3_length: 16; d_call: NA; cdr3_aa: CASSKVVMTRRYEQFF; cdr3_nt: TGTGCCAGCAGCAAAGTCGTTATGACCCGACGGTATGAGCAGTTCTTC
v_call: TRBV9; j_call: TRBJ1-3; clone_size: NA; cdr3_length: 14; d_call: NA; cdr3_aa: CASSVDGFGNTIYF; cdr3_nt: TGTGCCAGCAGCGTAGATGGGTTTGGAAACACCATATATTTT
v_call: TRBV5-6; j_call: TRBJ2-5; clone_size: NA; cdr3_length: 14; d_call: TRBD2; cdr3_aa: CASSLSGGKETQYF; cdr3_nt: TGTGCCAGCAGCTTGTCGGGGGGGAAAGAGACCCAGTACTTC
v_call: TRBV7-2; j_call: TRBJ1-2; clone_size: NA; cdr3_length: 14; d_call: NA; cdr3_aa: CASSPTGQNYGYTF; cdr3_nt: TGTGCCAGCAGTCCCACGGGGCAGAACTATGGCTACACCTTC
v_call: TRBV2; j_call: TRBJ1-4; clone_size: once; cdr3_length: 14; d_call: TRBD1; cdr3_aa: CASWRQGINEKLFF; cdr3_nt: TGTGCCAGCTGGAGACAGGGGATCAATGAAAAACTGTTTTTT
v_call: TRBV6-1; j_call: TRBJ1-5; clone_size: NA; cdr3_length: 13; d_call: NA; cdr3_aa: CASNWMGGEPQHF; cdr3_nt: TGTGCCAGCAATTGGATGGGTGGGGAGCCCCAGCATTTT
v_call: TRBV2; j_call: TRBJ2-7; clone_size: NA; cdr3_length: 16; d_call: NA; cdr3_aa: CASSDVVGLNSYEQYF; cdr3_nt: TGTGCCAGCAGTGATGTTGTGGGACTGAACTCCTACGAGCAGTACTTC
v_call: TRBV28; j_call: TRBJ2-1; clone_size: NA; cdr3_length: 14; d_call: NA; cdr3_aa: CASSLGHRVKEQFF; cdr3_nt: TGTGCCAGCAGTTTAGGGCACAGGGTGAAGGAGCAGTTCTTC
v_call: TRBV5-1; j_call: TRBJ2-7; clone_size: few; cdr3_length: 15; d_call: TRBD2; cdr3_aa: CASSPGTSGTYEQYF; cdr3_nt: TGCGCCAGCAGCCCCGGGACTAGCGGGACTTACGAGCAGTACTTC
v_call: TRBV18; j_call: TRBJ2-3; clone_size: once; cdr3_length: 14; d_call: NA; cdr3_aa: CASSPSQHTDTQYF; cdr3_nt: TGTGCCAGCTCACCAAGCCAGCACACAGATACGCAGTATTTT
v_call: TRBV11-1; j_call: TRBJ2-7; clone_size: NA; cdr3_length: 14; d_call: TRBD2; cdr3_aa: CASSFQRDSLEQYF; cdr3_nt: TGTGCCAGCAGCTTCCAGCGGGATTCCCTCGAGCAGTACTTC
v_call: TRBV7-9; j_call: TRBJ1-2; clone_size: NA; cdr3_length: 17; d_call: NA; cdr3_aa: CASSSTSGVGARYGYTF; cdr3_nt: TGTGCCAGCAGTTCTACGTCTGGGGTGGGTGCTCGTTATGGCTACACCTTC
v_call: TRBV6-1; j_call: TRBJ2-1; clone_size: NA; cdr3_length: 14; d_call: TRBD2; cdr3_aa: CASSDGTRNNEQFF; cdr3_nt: TGTGCCAGCAGTGACGGGACTAGAAACAATGAGCAGTTCTTC
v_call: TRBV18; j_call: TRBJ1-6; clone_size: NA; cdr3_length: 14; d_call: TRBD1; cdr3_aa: CASSLGTDNSPLHF; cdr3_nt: TGTGCCAGCTCACTCGGGACAGATAATTCACCCCTCCACTTT
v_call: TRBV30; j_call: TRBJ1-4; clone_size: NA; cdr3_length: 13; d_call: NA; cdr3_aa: CACPGATNEKLFF; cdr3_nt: TGTGCCTGCCCAGGGGCAACTAATGAAAAACTGTTTTTT
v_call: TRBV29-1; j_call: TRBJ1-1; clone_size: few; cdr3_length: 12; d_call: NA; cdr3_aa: CSVGLTNTEAFF; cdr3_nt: TGCAGCGTTGGACTGACCAACACTGAAGCTTTCTTT
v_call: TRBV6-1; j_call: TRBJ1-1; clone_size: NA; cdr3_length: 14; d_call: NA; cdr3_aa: CASHTGGFAGGAFF; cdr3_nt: TGTGCCAGCCACACGGGGGGCTTCGCAGGCGGAGCTTTCTTT
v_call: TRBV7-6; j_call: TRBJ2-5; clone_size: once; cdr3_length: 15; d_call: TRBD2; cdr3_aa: CASSSTSGSQETQYF; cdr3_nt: TGTGCCAGCAGCTCGACTAGCGGCTCGCAAGAGACCCAGTACTTC
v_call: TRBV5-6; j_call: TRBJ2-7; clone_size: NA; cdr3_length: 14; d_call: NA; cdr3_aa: CASSLGNRDYEQYF; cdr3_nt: TGTGCCAGCAGCTTGGGGAACAGGGACTACGAGCAGTACTTC
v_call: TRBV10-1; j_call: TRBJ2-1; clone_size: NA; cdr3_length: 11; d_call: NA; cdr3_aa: CASSSGNEQFF; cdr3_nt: TGCGCCAGTTCTAGTGGTAATGAGCAGTTCTTC
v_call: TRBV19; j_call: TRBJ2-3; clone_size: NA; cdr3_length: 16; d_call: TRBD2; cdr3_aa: CASRQGTSGMTDTQYF; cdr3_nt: TGTGCCAGTAGACAAGGGACTAGCGGAATGACAGATACGCAGTATTTT
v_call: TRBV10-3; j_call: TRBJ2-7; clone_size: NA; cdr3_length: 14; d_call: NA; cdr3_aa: CAISESGGPYEQYF; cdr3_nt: TGTGCCATCAGTGAATCTGGAGGCCCCTACGAGCAGTACTTC
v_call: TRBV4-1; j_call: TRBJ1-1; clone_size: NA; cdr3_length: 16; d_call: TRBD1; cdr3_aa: CASSQDSVRGRTEAFF; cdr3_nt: TGCGCCAGCAGCCAAGATTCTGTCAGGGGGCGGACTGAAGCTTTCTTT
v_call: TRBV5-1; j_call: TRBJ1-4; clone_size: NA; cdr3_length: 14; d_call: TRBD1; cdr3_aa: CASSRTGGDEKLFF; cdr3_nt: TGCGCCAGCAGCCGGACAGGGGGCGATGAAAAACTGTTTTTT
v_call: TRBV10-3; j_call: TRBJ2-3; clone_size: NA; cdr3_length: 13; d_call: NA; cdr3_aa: CATQGRSTDTQYF; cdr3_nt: TGTGCCACCCAGGGGCGCTCCACAGATACGCAGTATTTT
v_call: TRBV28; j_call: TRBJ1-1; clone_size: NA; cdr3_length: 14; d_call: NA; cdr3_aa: CASSRRGGNTEAFF; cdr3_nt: TGTGCCAGCAGCCGCAGGGGTGGGAACACTGAAGCTTTCTTT
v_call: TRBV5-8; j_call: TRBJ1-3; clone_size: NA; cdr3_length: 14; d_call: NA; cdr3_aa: CASSLARSGNTIYF; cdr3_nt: TGTGCCAGCAGCTTGGCCAGATCCGGAAACACCATATATTTT
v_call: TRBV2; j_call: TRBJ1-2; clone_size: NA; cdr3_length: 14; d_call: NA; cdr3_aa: CASSERGINYGYTF; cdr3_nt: TGTGCCAGCAGTGAAAGGGGGATCAACTATGGCTACACCTTC
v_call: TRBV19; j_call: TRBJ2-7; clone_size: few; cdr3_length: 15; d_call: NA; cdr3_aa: CASSMFGGPSYEQYF; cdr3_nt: TGTGCCAGTAGTATGTTTGGGGGCCCCTCCTACGAGCAGTACTTC
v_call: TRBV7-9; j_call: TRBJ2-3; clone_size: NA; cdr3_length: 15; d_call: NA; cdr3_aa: CASSTTGLSTDTQYF; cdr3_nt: TGTGCCAGCAGCACGACGGGACTGAGCACAGATACGCAGTATTTT
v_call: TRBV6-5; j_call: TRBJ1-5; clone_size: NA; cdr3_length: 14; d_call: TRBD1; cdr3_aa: CASRTGGGSQPQHF; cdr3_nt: TGTGCCAGCAGGACAGGGGGCGGATCCCAGCCCCAGCATTTT
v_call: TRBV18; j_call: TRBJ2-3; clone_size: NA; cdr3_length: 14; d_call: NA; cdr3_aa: CASSPRGLTDTQYF; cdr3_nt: TGTGCCAGCTCACCGAGGGGTCTGACAGATACGCAGTATTTT
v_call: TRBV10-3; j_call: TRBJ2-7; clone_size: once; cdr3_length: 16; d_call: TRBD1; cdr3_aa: CAISESAGTGDYEQYF; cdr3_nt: TGTGCCATCAGTGAGTCGGCAGGGACAGGGGACTACGAGCAGTACTTC
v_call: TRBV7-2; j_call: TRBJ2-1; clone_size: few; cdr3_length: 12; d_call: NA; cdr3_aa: CASRAIANEQFF; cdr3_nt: TGTGCCAGCAGAGCAATAGCGAATGAGCAGTTCTTC
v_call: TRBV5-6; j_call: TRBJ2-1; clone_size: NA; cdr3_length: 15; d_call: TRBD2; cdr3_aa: CASRQTSLPYNEQFF; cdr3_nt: TGTGCCAGCAGACAGACTAGCCTCCCCTACAATGAGCAGTTCTTC
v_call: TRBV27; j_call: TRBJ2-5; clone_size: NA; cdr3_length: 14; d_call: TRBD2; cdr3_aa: CASSLRTSGETQYF; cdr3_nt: TGTGCCAGCAGCCTACGGACTAGCGGAGAGACCCAGTACTTC
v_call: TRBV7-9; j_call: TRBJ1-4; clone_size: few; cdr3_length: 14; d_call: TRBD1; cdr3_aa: CAITEQDRREKLFF; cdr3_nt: TGTGCCATTACAGAACAGGACAGGAGAGAAAAACTGTTTTTT
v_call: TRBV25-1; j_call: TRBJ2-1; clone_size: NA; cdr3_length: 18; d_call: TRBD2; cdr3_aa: CASSEGTSAVSSYNEQFF; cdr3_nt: TGTGCCAGCAGTGAAGGGACTAGCGCGGTAAGCTCCTACAATGAGCAGTTCTTC
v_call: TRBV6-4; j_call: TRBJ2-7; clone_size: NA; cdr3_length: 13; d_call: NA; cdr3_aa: CASSEDTSREQYF; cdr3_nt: TGTGCCAGCAGTGAGGACACCTCCCGCGAGCAGTACTTC
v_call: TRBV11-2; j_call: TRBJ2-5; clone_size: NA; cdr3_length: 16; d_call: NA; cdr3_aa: CASSLDRSRGVATQYF; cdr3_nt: TGTGCCAGCAGCTTAGATCGGTCGAGGGGGGTGGCGACCCAGTACTTC
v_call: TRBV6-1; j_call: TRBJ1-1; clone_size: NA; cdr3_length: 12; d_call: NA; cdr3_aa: CASSVGKHSAFF; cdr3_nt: TGTGCCAGCAGTGTTGGGAAACACTCAGCTTTCTTT
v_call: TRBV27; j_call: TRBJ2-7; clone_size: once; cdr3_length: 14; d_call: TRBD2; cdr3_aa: CASSVSGGPGEQYF; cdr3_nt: TGTGCCAGCAGTGTTAGCGGGGGCCCCGGCGAGCAGTACTTC
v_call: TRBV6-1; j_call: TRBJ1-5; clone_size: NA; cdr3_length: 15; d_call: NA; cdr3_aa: CASSAGRVGPQPQHF; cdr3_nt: TGTGCCAGCAGTGCCGGGAGGGTGGGGCCTCAGCCCCAGCATTTT